Listed here are 11 T cell receptor beta chains from one sample, sequenced in a study of PD-L1 blockade in urothelial cancer. Method: immunoSEQ multiplex PCR; TCRdb's copy keeps in-frame clones and lacks some. The sample holds about 51,000 clones; approximately 90% are singletons and the top ten take about 2.6%. Noted time point: peripheral blood 6 weeks after treatment start. This material consisted of PBMCs, taken around atezolizumab (anti-PD-L1) treatment. The receptors come from a man between 60 and 75 years old with urothelial cancer.

The chain uses TRBV27 and TRBJ2-1; unclear D gene. CDR1 MNHEY and CDR2 SMNVEV come from the germline V gene (reference sequence). Deletions cut 5 bases from V and 3 bases from J, with 11 bases between. The CDR3 is 14 amino acids. The CDR3 region has the DNA TGTGCCAGCAGTCCTAGACTCGGCTACAATGAGCAGTTCTTC. Protein product: CASSPRLGYNEQFF.

The chain joins TRBV6-1 to TRBJ2-2; D remains ambiguous. This CDR3 has 18 amino acids. Germline V lookup: CDR1 MNHNS, CDR2 SASEGT. V dropped 3 bases and J dropped 3 bases, with 20 bases sitting between them. As DNA, the CDR3 is TGTGCCAGCAGTGAGGGCTCAACTGTTATTCGATACACCGGGGAGCTGTTTTTT. This encodes CASSEGSTVIRYTGELFF.

This rearrangement joins TRBV19 to TRBJ2-7; TRBD1 might be the D (8 bases). The V end lost 7 bases, the J end lost 5 bases, and 12 bases lay between the germline ends. Germline V gene lookup returns CDR1 LNHDA and CDR2 SQIVND (reference sequence). The CDR3 loop spans 12 amino acids. CDR3 nucleotides: TGTGCCAGTAACAGGGGGGGCCACGAGCAGTACTTC. Its translation is CASNRGGHEQYF.

CDR3: CASTFREKLFF. The CDR3 nucleotides read TGTGCCAGCACCTTTCGTGAAAAACTGTTTTTT. V is TRBV2 and J is TRBJ1-4; D uncertain. This CDR3 contains 11 residues. With 7 bases removed from V and 7 bases from J, the gap between germline ends came to 7 bases. Germline loops: CDR1 SNHLY, CDR2 FYNNEI.

The chain is built from TRBV28 and TRBJ1-2; 10 bases are shared with TRBD1. V lost 4 bases, J lost 8 bases, and 7 bases stayed unmatched. The CDR3 covers 14 residues. Germline V gene data show CDR1 as MDHEN and CDR2 as SYDVKM. CDR3 bases: TGTGCCAGCAGTTCTGGACAGGGGGTTGACGGCTACACCTTC. Translated, it gives CASSSGQGVDGYTF.

The chain uses TRBV7-9 and TRBJ2-1; 14 positions agree with TRBD2. The V gene end was trimmed by 5 bases and the J gene end by 1 base; junction bases not matched to a gene: 10. There are 19 residues in the CDR3. Germline V gene sequence: CDR1 SEHNR, CDR2 FQNEAQ (reference sequence). The CDR3 spells CASSRVLTSGRVSYNEQFF. The CDR3 bases are TGTGCCAGCAGCCGTGTGTTGACTAGCGGGAGGGTTTCCTACAATGAGCAGTTCTTC. Full variable domain (missing parts from reference TRBV7-9 and TRBJ2-1): DTGVSQNPRHKITKRGQNVTFRCDPISEHNRLYWYRQTLGQGPEFLTYFQNEAQLEKSRLLSDRFSAERPKGSFSTLEIQRTEQGDSAMYLCASSRVLTSGRVSYNEQFFGPGTRLTVL.

The chain couples TRBV5-1 to TRBJ2-3, with 12 bases identical to TRBD2. The CDR3 has 17 amino acids. Per germline, CDR1 SGHRS and CDR2 YFSETQ. With 2 bases clipped from V and 8 bases from J, the junction kept 12 bases outside the gene matches. The chain's CDR3 is CASSLSPSGGGQGTQYF. CDR3 nucleotides: TGCGCCAGCAGCTTATCCCCTAGCGGGGGGGGGCAGGGTACGCAGTATTTT.

J is TRBJ1-5 and V is TRBV30; D is ambiguous. The CDR3 is 14 amino acids. Trimming left V 4 bases short and J 0 bases short, with 10 bases between. Germline CDR1 GTSNPN, CDR2 SVGIG (reference sequence). The DNA for the CDR3 is TGTGCCTGGAACGGCGGGGTTAGCAATCAGCCCCAGCATTTT. The encoded protein is CAWNGGVSNQPQHF. Using reference TRBV30 and TRBJ1-5 for the parts outside the CDR3, the full variable domain is SQTIHQWPATLVQPVGSPLSLECTVEGTSNPNLYWYRQAAGRGLQLLFYSVGIGQISSEVPQNLSASRPQDRQFILSSKKLLLSDSGFYLCAWNGGVSNQPQHFGDGTRLSIL.

In DNA, the CDR3 is TGTGCCAGCAGCGTATCGGTGGGAGGGCCGTTGCAGGCCGGGGAGCTGTTTTTT. Amino acid sequence: CASSVSVGGPLQAGELFF. The chain uses TRBV9 and TRBJ2-2; 7 bases are a match to TRBD2. Trimming cost V 1 base and J 6 bases; bases outside gene matches: 15. Germline CDR1 is SGDLS and CDR2 is YYNGEE. The CDR3 extends over 18 amino acids.

The chain uses TRBV6-1 and TRBJ2-2; D is unclear. Looked up from germline, CDR1 is MNHNS and CDR2 is SASEGT. Trimming pared 6 bases from V and 0 bases from J, leaving 8 bases between. The CDR3 runs 14 residues. CDR3 coding DNA: TGTGCCAGCAGCCCCTTCTCGAACACCGGGGAGCTGTTTTTT. This sequence encodes CASSPFSNTGELFF.

The rearrangement links TRBV7-3 to TRBJ2-2; D possibly corresponds to TRBD2 (5 bases). The V gene lost 6 bases and the J gene lost 1 base, with 9 bases spanning the gap. The CDR3 contains 14 residues. Germline V gene data show CDR1 as SGHTA and CDR2 as FQGTGA. CDR3 sequence reads: CASSYGVNTGELFF. CDR3 DNA sequence: TGTGCCAGCAGTTACGGGGTGAACACCGGGGAGCTGTTTTTT.